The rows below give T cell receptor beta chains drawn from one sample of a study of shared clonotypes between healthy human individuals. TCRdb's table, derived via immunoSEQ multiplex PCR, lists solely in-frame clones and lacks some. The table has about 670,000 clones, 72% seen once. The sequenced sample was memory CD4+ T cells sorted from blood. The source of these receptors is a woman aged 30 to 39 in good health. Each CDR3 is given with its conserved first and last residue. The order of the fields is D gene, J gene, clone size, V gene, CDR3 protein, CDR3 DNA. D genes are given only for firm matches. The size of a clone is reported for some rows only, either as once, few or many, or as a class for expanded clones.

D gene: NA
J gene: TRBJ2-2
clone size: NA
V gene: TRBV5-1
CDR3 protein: CASLSGNTGELFF
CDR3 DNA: TGCGCCAGCTTATCGGGGAACACCGGGGAGCTGTTTTTT

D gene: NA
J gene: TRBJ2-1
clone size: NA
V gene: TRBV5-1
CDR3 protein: CASSFSTSSYNEQFF
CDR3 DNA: TGCGCCAGCAGCTTTTCTACCAGCTCCTACAATGAGCAGTTCTTC

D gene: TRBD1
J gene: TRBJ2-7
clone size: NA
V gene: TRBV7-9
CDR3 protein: CASSPSPGQWDEQYF
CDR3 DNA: TGTGCCAGCAGCCCCTCCCCGGGACAGTGGGACGAGCAGTACTTC

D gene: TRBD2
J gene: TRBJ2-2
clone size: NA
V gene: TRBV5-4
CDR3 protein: CASKSVTSGSSGELFF
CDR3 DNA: TGTGCCAGCAAGAGCGTGACTAGCGGGAGCTCCGGGGAGCTGTTTTTT

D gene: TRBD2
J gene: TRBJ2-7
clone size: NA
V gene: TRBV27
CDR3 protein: CASSLGGLARSYEQYF
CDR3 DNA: TGTGCCAGCAGTTTAGGGGGACTAGCGCGTTCCTACGAGCAGTACTTC

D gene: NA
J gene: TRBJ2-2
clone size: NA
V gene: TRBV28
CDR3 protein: CASTTLRQLNTGELFF
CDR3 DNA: TGTGCCAGCACCACCCTCCGGCAGCTGAACACCGGGGAGCTGTTTTTT

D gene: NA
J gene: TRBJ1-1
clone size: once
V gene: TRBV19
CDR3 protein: CASSALGEGNTEAFF
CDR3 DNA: TGTGCCAGTAGTGCCCTGGGCGAAGGGAACACTGAAGCTTTCTTT

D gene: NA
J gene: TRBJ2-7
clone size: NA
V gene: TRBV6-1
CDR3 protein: CAAKPGLSTYEQYF
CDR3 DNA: TGTGCCGCAAAACCGGGACTCAGCACCTACGAGCAGTACTTC

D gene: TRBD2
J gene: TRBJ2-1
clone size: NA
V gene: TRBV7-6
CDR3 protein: CASSQTSGRSYNEQFF
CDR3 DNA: TGTGCCAGCAGCCAAACTAGCGGGAGGTCCTACAATGAGCAGTTCTTC

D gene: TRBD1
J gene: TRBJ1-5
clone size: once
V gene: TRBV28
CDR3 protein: CASSTRQGYQPQHF
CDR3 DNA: TGTGCCAGCAGCACGCGACAGGGTTACCAGCCCCAGCATTTT

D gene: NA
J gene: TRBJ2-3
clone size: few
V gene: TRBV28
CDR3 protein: CASSAASDTQYF
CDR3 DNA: TGTGCCAGCAGTGCAGCGTCAGATACGCAGTATTTT

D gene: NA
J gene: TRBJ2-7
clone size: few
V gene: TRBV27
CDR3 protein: CASSLRGYEQYF
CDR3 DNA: TGTGCCAGCAGTTTACGCGGCTACGAGCAGTACTTC

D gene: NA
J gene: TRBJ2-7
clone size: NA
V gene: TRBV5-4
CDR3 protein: CASSSPGGGRSEQYF
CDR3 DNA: TGTGCCAGCAGCTCCCCCGGCGGCGGGCGTAGCGAGCAGTACTTC

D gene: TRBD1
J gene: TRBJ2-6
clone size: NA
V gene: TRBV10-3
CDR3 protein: CAIRATGGKNVLTF
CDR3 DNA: TGTGCCATCAGGGCGACAGGGGGAAAAAACGTCCTGACTTTC

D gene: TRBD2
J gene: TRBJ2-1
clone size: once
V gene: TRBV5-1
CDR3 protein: CASSSGLAGYNEQFF
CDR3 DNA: TGCGCCAGCAGCTCGGGACTAGCGGGGTACAATGAGCAGTTCTTC

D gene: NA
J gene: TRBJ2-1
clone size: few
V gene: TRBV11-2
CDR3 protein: CASSLVRGSYNEQFF
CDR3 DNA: TGTGCCAGCAGCTTAGTTAGGGGGTCCTACAATGAGCAGTTCTTC

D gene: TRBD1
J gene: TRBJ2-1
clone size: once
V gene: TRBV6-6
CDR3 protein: CASSGGTGNNEQFF
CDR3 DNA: TGTGCCAGCAGTGGGGGGACAGGGAACAATGAGCAATTCTTC

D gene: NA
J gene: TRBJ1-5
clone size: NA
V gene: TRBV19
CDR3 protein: CASRQKGSNQPQHF
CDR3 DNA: TGTGCCAGTAGACAAAAGGGGTCGAATCAGCCCCAGCATTTT

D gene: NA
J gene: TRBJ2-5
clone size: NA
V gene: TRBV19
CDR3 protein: CASSAPPGGGETQYF
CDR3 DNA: TGTGCCAGTAGCGCACCGCCAGGGGGAGGAGAGACCCAGTACTTC

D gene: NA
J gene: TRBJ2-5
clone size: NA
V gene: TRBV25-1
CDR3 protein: CASSDRDSQETQYF
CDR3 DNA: TGTGCCAGCAGTGACCGTGACAGCCAAGAGACCCAGTACTTC

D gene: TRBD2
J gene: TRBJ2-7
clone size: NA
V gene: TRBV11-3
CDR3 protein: CASSLTSGTSYEQYF
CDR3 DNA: TGTGCCAGCAGCTTAACTAGCGGGACTTCCTACGAGCAGTACTTC

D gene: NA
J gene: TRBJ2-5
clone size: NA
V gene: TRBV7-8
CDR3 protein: CASSFPPSGGWETQYF
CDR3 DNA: TGTGCCAGCAGCTTCCCCCCCTCGGGCGGGTGGGAGACCCAGTACTTC

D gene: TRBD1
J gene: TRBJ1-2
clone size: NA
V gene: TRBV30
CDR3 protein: CAWTGQGQYGYTF
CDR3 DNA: TGTGCCTGGACCGGACAGGGACAATATGGCTACACCTTC

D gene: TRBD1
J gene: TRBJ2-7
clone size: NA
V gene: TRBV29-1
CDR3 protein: CSVEAGTGGYEQYF
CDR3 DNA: TGCAGCGTTGAGGCCGGGACAGGGGGCTACGAGCAGTACTTC

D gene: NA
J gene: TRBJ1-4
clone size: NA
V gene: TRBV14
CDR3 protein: CASSHPSANEKLFF
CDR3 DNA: TGTGCCAGCAGCCACCCTTCGGCTAATGAAAAACTGTTTTTT

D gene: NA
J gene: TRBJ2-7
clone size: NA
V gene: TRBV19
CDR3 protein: CASTPGDVIYEQYF
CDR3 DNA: TGTGCCAGCACACCGGGAGACGTCATCTACGAGCAGTACTTC

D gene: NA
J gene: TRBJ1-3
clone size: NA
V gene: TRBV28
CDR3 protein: CASSLEWGASGNTIYF
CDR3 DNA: TGTGCCAGCAGTTTAGAATGGGGCGCCTCTGGAAACACCATATATTTT

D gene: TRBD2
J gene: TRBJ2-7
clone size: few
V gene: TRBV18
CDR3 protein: CASTGLAAYYEQYF
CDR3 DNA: TGTGCCAGCACAGGACTAGCGGCCTACTACGAGCAGTACTTC

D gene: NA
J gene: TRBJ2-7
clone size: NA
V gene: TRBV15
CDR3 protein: CATSRDPQQEQYF
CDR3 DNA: TGTGCCACCAGCAGAGATCCTCAGCAAGAGCAGTACTTC

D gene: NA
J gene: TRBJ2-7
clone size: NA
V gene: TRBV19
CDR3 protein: CASSPRDKTYEQYF
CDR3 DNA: TGTGCCAGTAGTCCCCGGGACAAGACCTACGAGCAGTACTTC

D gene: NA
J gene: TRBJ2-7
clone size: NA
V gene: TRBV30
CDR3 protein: CAWATGYEQYF
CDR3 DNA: TGTGCCTGGGCCACGGGATACGAGCAGTACTTC

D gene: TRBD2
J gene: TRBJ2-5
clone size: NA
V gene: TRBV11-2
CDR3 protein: CASSPGTRRGETQYF
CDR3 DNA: TGTGCCAGCAGCCCGGGGACTAGGCGAGGAGAGACCCAGTACTTC

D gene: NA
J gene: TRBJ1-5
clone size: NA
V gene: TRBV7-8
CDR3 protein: CASSLYSVDQPQHF
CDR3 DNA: TGTGCCAGCAGCTTATACTCGGTTGATCAGCCCCAGCATTTT

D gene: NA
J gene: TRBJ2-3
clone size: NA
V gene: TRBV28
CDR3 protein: CASRSFGSTDTQYF
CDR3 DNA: TGTGCCAGCAGATCCTTTGGAAGCACAGATACGCAGTATTTT

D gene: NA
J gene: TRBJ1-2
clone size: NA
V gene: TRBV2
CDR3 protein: CASSERFLVKRGYTF
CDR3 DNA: TGTGCCAGCAGTGAAAGGTTTCTGGTGAAGCGGGGCTACACCTTC

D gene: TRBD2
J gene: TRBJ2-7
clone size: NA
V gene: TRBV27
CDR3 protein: CASRGLAGDYEQYF
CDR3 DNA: TGTGCCAGCAGGGGACTAGCGGGAGATTACGAGCAGTACTTC

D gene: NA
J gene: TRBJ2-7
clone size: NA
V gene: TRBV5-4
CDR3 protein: CASSLSGVSYEQYF
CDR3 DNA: TGTGCCAGCAGCTTATCCGGGGTGTCCTACGAGCAGTACTTC

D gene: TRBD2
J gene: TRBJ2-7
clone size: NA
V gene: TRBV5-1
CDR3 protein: CASSLSTSGSVREQYF
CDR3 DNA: TGCGCCAGCAGCTTGAGCACTAGCGGGAGCGTAAGGGAGCAGTACTTC

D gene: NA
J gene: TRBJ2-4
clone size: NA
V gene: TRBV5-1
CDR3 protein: CASSLGQGYFAKNIQYF
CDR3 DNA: TGCGCCAGCAGCTTGGGTCAGGGGTATTTTGCCAAAAACATTCAGTACTTC

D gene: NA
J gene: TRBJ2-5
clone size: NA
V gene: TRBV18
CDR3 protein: CASSPPGGQPQETQYF
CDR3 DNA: TGTGCCAGCTCACCACCGGGTGGACAGCCCCAAGAGACCCAGTACTTC

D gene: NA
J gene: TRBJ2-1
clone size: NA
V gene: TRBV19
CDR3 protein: CASSIKFRNEQFF
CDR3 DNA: TGTGCCAGTAGTATAAAATTCCGGAATGAGCAGTTCTTC

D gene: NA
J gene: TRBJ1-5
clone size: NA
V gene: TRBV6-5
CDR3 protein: CASSSEGRPQHF
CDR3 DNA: TGTGCCAGCAGTTCCGAAGGGAGGCCCCAGCATTTT

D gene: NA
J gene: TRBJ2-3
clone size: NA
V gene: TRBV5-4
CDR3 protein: CASSLKAAGGTDTQYF
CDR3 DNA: TGTGCCAGCAGCTTGAAGGCGGCAGGGGGCACAGATACGCAGTATTTT

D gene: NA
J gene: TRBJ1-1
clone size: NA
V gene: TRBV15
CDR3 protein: CATSKGADTEAFF
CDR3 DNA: TGTGCCACCAGCAAGGGTGCGGACACTGAAGCTTTCTTT

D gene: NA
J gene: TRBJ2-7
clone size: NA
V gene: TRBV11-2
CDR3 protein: CASTLRQGDYEQYF
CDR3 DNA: TGTGCCAGCACCCTGCGGCAGGGTGACTACGAGCAGTACTTC

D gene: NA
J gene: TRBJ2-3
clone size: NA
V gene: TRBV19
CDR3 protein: CASSIEPKRTDTQYF
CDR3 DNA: TGTGCCAGTAGTATAGAGCCCAAGCGCACAGATACGCAGTATTTT

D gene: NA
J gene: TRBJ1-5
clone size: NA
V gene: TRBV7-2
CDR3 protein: CASSQRGGNQPQHF
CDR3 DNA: TGTGCCAGCAGCCAAAGGGGTGGCAATCAGCCCCAGCATTTT

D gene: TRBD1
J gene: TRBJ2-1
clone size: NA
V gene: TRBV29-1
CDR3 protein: CSVERRQGSYNEQFF
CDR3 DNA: TGCAGCGTTGAGCGCAGACAGGGAAGCTACAATGAGCAGTTCTTC

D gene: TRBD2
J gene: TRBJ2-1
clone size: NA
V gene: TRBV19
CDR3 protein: CASRGLAGLAEQFF
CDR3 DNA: TGTGCCAGTAGGGGGCTAGCGGGATTGGCTGAGCAGTTCTTC